Listed here are 3 T cell receptor beta chains from one sample, sequenced in a study of OX40 agonist ivuxolimab in advanced cancers. Sequencing was performed with immunoSEQ multiplex PCR; in TCRdb, only in-frame clones are kept and a portion is missing. This table has roughly 32,000 clones, more than 70% appearing once. Sample: CD4+ or CD8+ T cells sorted from blood, taken in a trial of the OX40 agonist ivuxolimab. The receptors shown here come from an adult with an advanced solid tumor such as melanoma, head and neck, liver or kidney cancer.

A remark on this clone: This specimen includes other DNA sequences encoding the same CDR3. The V call is TRBV18, the J call TRBJ2-7; 8 bases align to TRBD1. The V and J ends lost 3 bases and 2 bases, in that order; junction bases with no gene match: 3. Germline V gene data show CDR1 as KGHSH and CDR2 as LQKENI. This CDR3 is built from 14 residues. The CDR3 region is CASSPGTGPYEQYF. In nucleotides, the CDR3 is TGTGCCAGCTCACCCGGGACAGGACCCTACGAGCAGTACTTC. Full variable domain (outside the CDR3, taken from reference TRBV18 and TRBJ2-7): NAGVMQNPRHLVRRRGQEARLRCSPMKGHSHVYWYRQLPEEGLKFMVYLQKENIIDESGMPKERFSAEFPKEGPSILRIQQVVRGDSAAYFCASSPGTGPYEQYFGPGTRLTVT.

This clone was counted a few times. The genes are TRBV18 and TRBJ2-3; TRBD2 might be the D (6 bases). Per the germline V gene, CDR1 is KGHSH and CDR2 is LQKENI. CDR3 size: 16 residues. V lost 6 bases and J 4 bases, leaving 20 bases between the germline ends. The CDR3 region is CASSRRGRTGADTQYF. In nucleotides, the CDR3 is TGTGCCAGCTCCCGTCGAGGGCGGACGGGGGCAGATACGCAGTATTTT. Filled out from reference TRBV18 and TRBJ2-3, the complete variable domain reads NAGVMQNPRHLVRRRGQEARLRCSPMKGHSHVYWYRQLPEEGLKFMVYLQKENIIDESGMPKERFSAEFPKEGPSILRIQQVVRGDSAAYFCASSRRGRTGADTQYFGPGTRLTVL.

The V and J genes are TRBV1 and TRBJ1-2; TRBD1 is taken as the D call from the table, unchecked against the DNA. TRBV1 is labeled a pseudogene. CDR3 length: 10 residues. CDR3 loop: CTSGTYGYTF. The CDR3 coding sequence is TGCACCAGCGGGACATATGGCTACACCTTC.